This T cell receptor (beta chain) stems from a study of cytomegalovirus exposure and HLA in healthy donors. PCR used 60 Vbeta primers and 13 Jbeta primers. Sequencing was performed with immunoSEQ multiplex PCR; in TCRdb, only in-frame clones are kept and a portion is missing. The table includes some 170,000 clones, about 77% detected once. CDR1 and CDR2 from the germline V gene are SGHNT and YENEEA. The CDR3 is 12 residues long. With 5 bases removed from V and 6 bases from J, the gap between germline ends came to 9 bases. The chain joins TRBV11-3 to TRBJ2-3, with D uncertain. The receptor was isolated from a man younger than 35 in good health and CMV-seropositive. The sequenced sample consisted of PBMCs. The CDR3 DNA sequence: TGTGCCAGCAGCCGACCCGGGGATACGCAGTATTTT. Translating gives CASSRPGDTQYF.